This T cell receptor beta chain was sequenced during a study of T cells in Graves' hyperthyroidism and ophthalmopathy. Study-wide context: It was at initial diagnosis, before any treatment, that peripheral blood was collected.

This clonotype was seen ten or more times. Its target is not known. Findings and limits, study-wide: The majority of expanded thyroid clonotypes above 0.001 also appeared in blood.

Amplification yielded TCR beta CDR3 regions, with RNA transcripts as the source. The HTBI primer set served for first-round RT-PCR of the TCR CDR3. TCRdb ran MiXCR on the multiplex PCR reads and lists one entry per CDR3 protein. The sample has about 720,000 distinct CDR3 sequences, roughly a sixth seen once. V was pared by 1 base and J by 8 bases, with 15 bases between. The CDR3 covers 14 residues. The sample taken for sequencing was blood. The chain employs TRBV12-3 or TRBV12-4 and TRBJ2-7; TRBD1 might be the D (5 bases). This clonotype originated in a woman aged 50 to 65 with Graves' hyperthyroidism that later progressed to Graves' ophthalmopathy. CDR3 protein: CASSLEGPLFKQYF. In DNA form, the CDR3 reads TGTGCCAGCAGTTTAGAGGGGCCGCTGTTTAAGCAGTACTTC.